This TCR beta chain was sequenced during a study of blood T cell repertoires in COVID-19. The authors' processing: From reference gene primer amplification, estimates of nucleated cell counts were derived. Repertoires were generated with immunoSEQ multiplex PCR, while TCRdb's copy carries only in-frame clones and drops some. V and J calls and clone size are those listed in that table; D and trimming were worked out from the DNA. The profile shows hundreds of thousands of clones, more than 80% of them singletons. Per germline, CDR1 SGHAT and CDR2 FQNNGV. This CDR3 comprises 13 residues. V lost 5 bases to trimming and J lost 6 bases, with 11 bases between them.

The specimen sequenced was PBMCs or T cells enriched from blood (not recorded which). The receptor was isolated from a middle-aged man who had been exposed to COVID-19. This chain links TRBV11-2 with TRBJ2-4; D is possibly TRBD2 (6 bases). The chain's CDR3 is CASSQGLLNIQYF. DNA for the CDR3: TGTGCCAGCAGCCAGGGACTCCTAAACATTCAGTACTTC.